This TCR beta chain was sequenced during a study of blood T cell repertoires in COVID-19. Study summary: COVID-19 samples collected from the United States, Italy and Spain covered acute and convalescent phases.

This table comes from immunoSEQ multiplex PCR, and its TCRdb copy is limited to in-frame clones, with some not included. The table has roughly 66,000 clones, 75% to 95% seen once. The source is a human donor with active COVID-19. The donor label of this sample is uncertain. Sequencing was done on a sample of peripheral blood.

CDR3 bases: TGTGCCAGCAGCACGGACGGGGGGCTCAATCAGCCCCAGCATTTT. The encoded protein is CASSTDGGLNQPQHF. V usage is TRBV9 and J usage is TRBJ1-5; a weak D match, TRBD1 (6 bases). This CDR3 is 15 amino acids long. From germline, CDR1 is SGDLS and CDR2 YYNGEE. The V and J ends lost 4 bases and 3 bases respectively, with 14 bases between them.